One and the same sample provided the 26 T cell receptor beta chains below, sequenced in a study of cytomegalovirus exposure and HLA in healthy donors. The table came from immunoSEQ multiplex PCR; TCRdb's copy has only in-frame clones and leaves some out. The repertoire holds some 190,000 clones, with more than 75% as singletons. Sequenced: PBMCs. All receptors derive from a young man in good health and CMV-seropositive.

This sequence joins TRBV9 and TRBJ1-1; D might be TRBD1 (5 bases). Germline loops: CDR1 SGDLS, CDR2 YYNGEE. The CDR3 has 14 amino acids. V lost 3 bases to trimming and J lost 7 bases, with 16 bases between them. Written as DNA, the CDR3 is TGTGCCAGCAGCGATCTGAGGCAGGGCAGTGAAGCTTTCTTT. It specifies CASSDLRQGSEAFF.

The rearrangement links TRBV19 to TRBJ2-7; maybe TRBD2 (5 bases). CDR1 is LNHDA, CDR2 SQIVND, per germline (reference sequence). Trimming removed 6 bases at V and 3 bases at J, with 9 bases between. The CDR3 length is 12 residues. As DNA, the CDR3 is TGTGCCAGTAGATCCGGGAACTACGAGCAGTACTTC. As protein: CASRSGNYEQYF.

This clone has more than one count but fewer than ten. The chain links TRBV7-9 to TRBJ1-1; D possibly corresponds to TRBD1 (5 bases). The V and J ends lost 8 bases and 0 bases respectively, with 10 bases between them. The CDR3 loop spans 13 amino acids. CDR1 is SEHNR, CDR2 FQNEAQ, per germline (reference sequence). CDR3 protein: CASEQVMNTEAFF. In DNA, the CDR3 is TGTGCCAGCGAACAGGTAATGAACACTGAAGCTTTCTTT.

The V call is TRBV9, the J call TRBJ2-2; possibly TRBD2 for D (5 bases). V gave up 0 bases and J gave up 3 bases, with 12 bases separating them. Germline CDR1 and CDR2: SGDLS and YYNGEE. The CDR3 has 16 residues. The DNA for the CDR3 is TGTGCCAGCAGCGTAGTCTCGGTGAGGGACACCGGGGAGCTGTTTTTT. Its translation is CASSVVSVRDTGELFF.

This clone was counted between two and nine times. The chain is built from TRBV19 and TRBJ1-3; D is uncertain. The CDR3 loop spans 15 amino acids. V gave up 9 bases and J gave up 0 bases, with 15 bases separating them. Per the germline V gene, CDR1 is LNHDA and CDR2 is SQIVND (reference sequence). CDR3 DNA: TGTGCCAGCACCTTCCCTGGGAACTCTGGAAACACCATATATTTT. It yields the protein CASTFPGNSGNTIYF.

The V call is TRBV7-9, the J call TRBJ2-1; D ambiguous. This CDR3 has 14 amino acids. Germline assignment: CDR1 SEHNR and CDR2 FQNEAQ (reference sequence). Trimming removed 2 bases at V and 4 bases at J, with 9 bases between. The DNA of the CDR3 is TGTGCCAGCAGCTTATCCAACGAATACAATGAGCAGTTCTTC. Protein sequence: CASSLSNEYNEQFF.

The chain joins TRBV6-5 to TRBJ2-7, with TRBD2 matching over 7 bases. The ends lost 3 bases at V and 3 bases at J; junction bases unmatched: 11. The CDR3 spans 16 residues. CDR1 is MNHEY and CDR2 is SVGAGI in the germline V gene. CDR3 coding DNA: TGTGCCAGCAGTTATAGCGGGTCTAGCGGAAGCTACGAGCAGTACTTC. Translating gives CASSYSGSSGSYEQYF.

The count of this clone is one. For the CDR3, the DNA is TGTGCCAGCAGCTTGGCTGGGGGTAGAGGGAATCAGCCCCAGCATTTT. Protein sequence: CASSLAGGRGNQPQHF. V is TRBV5-6 and J is TRBJ1-5; D perhaps matches TRBD1 (5 bases). Per germline, CDR1 SGHDT and CDR2 YYEEEE. The V end lost 0 bases, the J end lost 4 bases, and 14 bases lay between the germline ends. The CDR3 runs to 16 residues.

This chain connects TRBV6-5 to TRBJ2-7; no clear D gene. The V end was cut by 7 bases, the J end by 6 bases, with 19 bases between. In germline, CDR1 is MNHEY, CDR2 SVGAGI. The CDR3 extends over 14 amino acids. The DNA of the CDR3 is TGTGCCAGCACCCCAACTAAGGTGGCTGGCGAGCAGTACTTC. Translation gives CASTPTKVAGEQYF.

The chain has TRBV4-1 and TRBJ1-5, with D possibly TRBD1 on 5 matching bases. Germline V gene lookup returns CDR1 MGHRA and CDR2 YSYEKL. CDR3 length: 14 residues. The V end lost 0 bases, the J end lost 9 bases, and 12 bases lay between the germline ends. The CDR3 loop reads CASSQDYQGWPQHF. The CDR3 bases are TGCGCCAGCAGCCAAGATTACCAGGGTTGGCCCCAGCATTTT.

The chain carries TRBV11-3 and TRBJ2-2; possible D gene TRBD2, 6 bases. Trimming took off 5 bases at V and 6 bases at J, with 25 bases between the two ends. Germline assignment: CDR1 SGHNT and CDR2 YENEEA. The CDR3 spans 18 residues. Here the CDR3 reads CASSAPLLRGHRSGELFF. The CDR3 bases are TGTGCCAGCAGCGCCCCCCTCTTGCGGGGCCATAGATCCGGGGAGCTGTTTTTT.

This clone has only a few counts. CDR3 sequence (DNA): TGTGCCAGCAGCCTCACCGGACAGGTTAGCACCTTC. Translating gives CASSLTGQVSTF. The chain employs TRBV7-2 and TRBJ1-2; 7 positions agree with TRBD1. The V and J ends lost 5 bases and 13 bases, in that order; junction bases with no gene match: 10. The germline V gene has CDR1 SGHTA and CDR2 FQGNSA. The CDR3 sequence is 12 residues long.

CDR3 bases: TGTGCCAGCAGCGCCGCTAGCGGGACTTACAATGAGCAGTTCTTC. It is translated as CASSAASGTYNEQFF. The rearrangement joins TRBV6-5 to TRBJ2-1; 9 nucleotides align to TRBD2. From germline, CDR1 is MNHEY and CDR2 SVGAGI. CDR3 length: 15 amino acids. Trimming cost V 6 bases and J 4 bases; bases outside gene matches: 7.

The DNA for the CDR3 is TGTGCCAGCAGCCAAACGCAGGTGAAGGAGACCCAGTACTTC. Encoded protein: CASSQTQVKETQYF. This chain joins TRBV5-5 and TRBJ2-5; D is uncertain. V lost 4 bases, J lost 5 bases, and 15 bases lay in between. CDR1 is SGHKS, CDR2 YYEKEE, per germline (reference sequence). This CDR3 is 14 amino acids long.

V is TRBV27 and J is TRBJ2-5; 11 bases fit TRBD2. The CDR3 contains 15 residues. Germline V gene lookup returns CDR1 MNHEY and CDR2 SMNVEV (reference sequence). The ends lost 5 bases at V and 7 bases at J; junction bases unmatched: 9. CDR3 loop: CASSDGTSGLGTQYF. The CDR3 DNA follows: TGTGCCAGCAGTGACGGGACTAGCGGATTGGGGACCCAGTACTTC.

This chain connects TRBV30 to TRBJ1-2; a possible D gene is TRBD1 (5 bases). This CDR3 region has 16 residues. The V end was cut by 1 base, the J end by 4 bases, with 19 bases between. Germline CDR1 GTSNPN, CDR2 SVGIG (reference sequence). For the CDR3, the DNA is TGTGCCTGGAGTGCCTCAAGAGACAGCGGTCGCTATGGCTACACCTTC. It codes for CAWSASRDSGRYGYTF.

Comment on this clone: The same CDR3 can be traced to other DNA sequences in this sample. The chain is built from TRBV11-3 and TRBJ2-1; D is uncertain. This CDR3 has 15 amino acids. Germline V gene data show CDR1 as SGHNT and CDR2 as YENEEA. Trimming pared 3 bases from V and 0 bases from J, leaving 9 bases between. The CDR3, as DNA: TGTGCCAGCAGCTTGGGTTTGAGCTCCTACAATGAGCAGTTCTTC. Residues: CASSLGLSSYNEQFF.

V and J are TRBV10-2 and TRBJ1-4; D is undetermined. The CDR3 length is 11 residues. Germline CDR1 reads WSHSY; CDR2 reads SAAADI. Trimming stripped 3 bases from V and 7 bases from J, with 3 bases between. The chain's CDR3 is CASSDGEKLFF. The CDR3 nucleotides read TGCGCCAGCAGTGACGGTGAAAAACTGTTTTTT.

The chain is built from TRBV18 and TRBJ2-2; D is perhaps TRBD2 (5 bases). Trimming cost V 2 bases and J 3 bases, with 7 bases left between them. Germline V CDR1 and CDR2: KGHSH, LQKENI. The CDR3 length is 14 residues. The CDR3: CASSPLRDTGELFF. The CDR3, as DNA: TGTGCCAGCTCACCATTGAGGGACACCGGGGAGCTGTTTTTT.

V and J are TRBV6-5 and TRBJ1-2; D uncertain. CDR3 length: 13 residues. V dropped 1 base and J dropped 6 bases, with 9 bases sitting between them. From germline, CDR1 is MNHEY and CDR2 SVGAGI. The CDR3: CASSYWRTDGYTF. The CDR3 coding sequence is TGTGCCAGCAGTTACTGGAGGACGGATGGCTACACCTTC.

The chain uses TRBV27 and TRBJ2-7; 9 bases match TRBD1. The CDR3 length is 14 residues. Per germline, CDR1 MNHEY and CDR2 SMNVEV (reference sequence). J gave up 4 bases and V 3 bases, and 4 bases lay outside the gene matches. Here the CDR3 reads CASSFGTGKYEQYF. CDR3 bases: TGTGCCAGCAGTTTTGGGACAGGGAAATACGAGCAGTACTTC.

The J gene is TRBJ2-3, the V gene TRBV11-1; D ambiguous. Trimming removed 1 base from V and 2 bases from J, with 10 bases in between. The CDR3 totals 15 residues. The germline V gene has CDR1 SGHAT and CDR2 FQDESV (reference sequence). CDR3 protein: CASSLVGQPTDTQYF. Written as DNA, the CDR3 is TGTGCCAGCAGCTTAGTGGGTCAGCCCACAGATACGCAGTATTTT. The full variable domain, its missing parts supplied by reference TRBV11-1 and TRBJ2-3, is EAEVAQSPRYKITEKSQAVAFWCDPISGHATLYWYRQILGQGPELLVQFQDESVVDDSQLPKDRFSAERLKGVDSTLKIQPAELGDSAMYLCASSLVGQPTDTQYFGPGTRLTVL.

The gene calls are TRBV6-5 and TRBJ1-1; no reliable D call. CDR1 is MNHEY and CDR2 is SVGAGI in the germline V gene. V lost 5 bases and J 5 bases, leaving 18 bases between the germline ends. This CDR3 is built from 15 residues. The CDR3 bases are TGTGCCAGCAGTCCCCTCGGGAGGGCGGGGACTGAAGCTTTCTTT. Amino acid sequence: CASSPLGRAGTEAFF.

The chain links TRBV7-7 to TRBJ2-2; the D gene could be TRBD1 or TRBD2 (6 bases each). CDR1 is SSHAT and CDR2 is FNYEAQ in the germline V gene (reference sequence). The CDR3 has 14 residues. V shed 6 bases and J shed 3 bases, with 11 bases lying between them. CDR3 loop: CASSPGGDTGELFF. CDR3 in DNA: TGTGCCAGCAGTCCCGGGGGCGACACCGGGGAGCTGTTTTTT.

This clone was observed once. The chain recombines TRBV4-1 with TRBJ1-2, with a tentative D call TRBD1 (6 bases). The CDR3 runs 14 residues. Germline CDR1 reads MGHRA; CDR2 reads YSYEKL. V dropped 3 bases and J dropped 6 bases, with 14 bases sitting between them. This CDR3 is CASSQRTVVDGYTF. The CDR3 DNA reads as TGCGCCAGCAGCCAGAGGACAGTCGTGGATGGCTACACCTTC.

In its sample, this clone was seen a few times. V gene TRBV6-1 combines with J gene TRBJ2-7, with no clear D. V dropped 1 base and J dropped 2 bases, with 12 bases sitting between them. The CDR3 has 15 amino acids. CDR1 and CDR2 (germline): MNHNS, SASEGT. CDR3 DNA sequence: TGTGCCAGCAGTGAAGATCTGGCCCGAACCTACGAGCAGTACTTC. Translation: CASSEDLARTYEQYF.